Each of the 20 T cell receptor beta chains below was sequenced from the same sample in a study of post-analysis software for immune sequencing data. Study conclusions and caveats: Patients used a few TRBV segments, including TRBV5-6, TRBV5-1 and TRBV20-1, more often than controls.

Each TCR beta cDNA library carried unique molecular identifiers. From the PCR reads, TCRdb called clonotypes with MiXCR, one entry per CDR3 protein. The table lists more than 450,000 distinct CDR3 sequences, roughly 45% of them singletons. Their antigens remain unidentified. Sequencing input: blood. These TCRs come from a girl between 10 and 17 years old with multiple sclerosis.

The chain employs TRBV5-1 and TRBJ2-1, with 7 bases lining up with TRBD1. Germline lookup yields CDR1 SGHRS and CDR2 YFSETQ. The CDR3 extends over 17 amino acids. V was clipped by 4 bases and J by 0 bases; unmatched bases: 10. This chain's CDR3 is CASSRMDRRSSYNEQFF. In DNA, the CDR3 is TGCGCCAGCAGCAGGATGGACAGGAGATCCTCCTACAATGAGCAGTTCTTC. The full variable domain, its missing parts supplied by reference TRBV5-1 and TRBJ2-1, is KAGVTQTPRYLIKTRGQQVTLSCSPISGHRSVSWYQQTPGQGLQFLFEYFSETQRNKGNFPGRFSGRQFSNSRSEMNVSTLELGDSALYLCASSRMDRRSSYNEQFFGPGTRLTVL.

This clonotype was picked up a small number of times. The V and J genes are TRBV10-3 and TRBJ2-1; 9 bases match TRBD2. V dropped 3 bases and J dropped 7; count of bases not matched to a gene: 13. This CDR3 spans 17 amino acids. The germline V gene has CDR1 ENHRY and CDR2 SYGVKD. The CDR3 sequence is CAISEGGSSGGLNEQFF. In DNA form, the CDR3 reads TGTGCCATCAGTGAAGGCGGGAGTAGCGGGGGTCTGAATGAGCAGTTCTTC.

This chain links TRBV6-5 with TRBJ1-1; no reliable D call. Trimming stripped 8 bases from V and 6 bases from J, with 13 bases between. Germline V gene sequence: CDR1 MNHEY, CDR2 SVGAGI. CDR3 length: 12 amino acids. The CDR3 protein is CASPPSEAEAFF. DNA for the CDR3: TGTGCCAGCCCCCCCTCCGAGGCTGAAGCTTTCTTT.

This clonotype has only one observation. The rearrangement links TRBV7-8 to TRBJ1-6, with D unclear. The CDR3 runs to 14 residues. V was clipped by 1 base and J by 7 bases, with 8 bases between them. Germline V gives CDR1 SGHVS, CDR2 FQNEAQ. CDR3 residues: CASSLVRVNSPLHF. DNA for the CDR3: TGTGCCAGCAGCTTAGTTCGCGTGAATTCACCCCTCCACTTT. Based on the CDR3 plus reference TRBV7-8 and TRBJ1-6, the full variable domain is GAGVSQSPRYKVAKRGQDVALRCDPISGHVSLFWYQQALGQGPEFLTYFQNEAQLDKSGLPSDRFFAERPEGSVSTLKIQRTQQEDSAVYLCASSLVRVNSPLHFGNGTRLTVT.

The chain has TRBV6-4 and TRBJ1-1; 7 nucleotides match TRBD1. The CDR3 has 14 residues. With 7 bases clipped from V and 0 bases from J, the junction kept 5 bases outside the gene matches. Per germline, CDR1 MRHNA and CDR2 SNTAGT. The CDR3 DNA sequence: TGTGCCAGCATACGACAGGGACTGAACACTGAAGCTTTCTTT. Its protein is CASIRQGLNTEAFF.

The chain joins TRBV12-3 or TRBV12-4 to TRBJ2-1; 9 nucleotides agree with TRBD2. The CDR3 sequence is 15 residues long. V shed 6 bases and J 4 bases; nucleotides not matched to a gene: 7. The CDR3 loop is CASSRTSGPYNEQFF. DNA of the CDR3: TGTGCCAGCAGCCGAACTAGCGGGCCTTACAATGAGCAGTTCTTC.

The V gene is TRBV5-1, the J gene TRBJ2-3; 13 nucleotides align to TRBD2. Germline assignment: CDR1 SGHRS and CDR2 YFSETQ. The V segment lost 4 bases and the J segment 2 bases; nucleotides outside the gene matches: 7. The CDR3 has 17 amino acids. CDR3 sequence reads: CASSLGLAGVTTDTQYF. CDR3 bases: TGCGCCAGCAGCCTAGGACTAGCGGGAGTTACCACAGATACGCAGTATTTT.

A note on this clonotype: The junction and the germline gene differ at one end; a read error may be behind it. The gene calls are TRBV5-1 and TRBJ2-1, with D maybe TRBD2 (6 bases). The CDR3 has 16 amino acids. Germline assignment: CDR1 SGHRS and CDR2 YFSETQ. The CDR3 DNA sequence: TGCGTCAGCAGCTTGCGAGCGGGCTCCTTCTACAATGAGCAGTTCTTC. Encoded protein: CVSSLRAGSFYNEQFF.

J is TRBJ2-1 and V is TRBV7-9, with 7 nucleotides matching TRBD1. The CDR3 is 17 residues long. Germline V gene lookup returns CDR1 SEHNR and CDR2 FQNEAQ (reference sequence). Trimming took 5 bases from V and 7 from J; bases not matched to a gene: 17. CDR3 sequence: CASSLSRQGWNPNEQFF. CDR3 nucleotides: TGTGCCAGCAGCCTTTCTCGACAGGGTTGGAACCCTAATGAGCAGTTCTTC.

The chain combines TRBV30 with TRBJ2-7; D is possibly TRBD1 or TRBD2 (7 bases each). Germline V CDR1 and CDR2: GTSNPN, SVGIG (reference sequence). This CDR3 region has 12 residues. Trimming shortened V by 5 bases and J by 5 bases, and 13 bases separated the two germline ends. CDR3 DNA sequence: TGTGCCTGGTCCCAGGGGGGGAACGAGCAGTACTTC. It is translated as CAWSQGGNEQYF.

The CDR3 sequence: CASSSSDRVLNEKLFF. The CDR3 coding sequence is TGTGCCAGCAGCTCCTCCGACAGGGTATTGAATGAAAAACTGTTTTTT. The rearrangement links TRBV9 to TRBJ1-4; 7 bases align to TRBD1. V gave up 4 bases and J gave up 5 bases; unmatched junction bases: 11. The CDR3 extends over 16 amino acids. CDR1 is SGDLS and CDR2 is YYNGEE in the germline V gene.

Comment on this clonotype: At one boundary the junction diverges from the germline segment, which might be a read error. V gene TRBV12-3 or TRBV12-4 combines with J gene TRBJ2-3, with 7 nucleotides matching TRBD1. The CDR3 consists of 13 residues. CDR3 amino acids: CASSDRAADAQYF. CDR3 in DNA: TGTGCCAGCAGTGACAGGGCAGCAGATGCGCAGTATTTT.

This chain connects TRBV5-1 to TRBJ1-6, with 10 positions matching TRBD1. The ends lost 4 bases at V and 12 bases at J; junction bases unmatched: 13. This CDR3 comprises 16 residues. The germline gives CDR1 SGHRS, CDR2 YFSETQ. CDR3 loop: CASSAGQGSSMGPLHF. The CDR3 nucleotides are TGCGCCAGCAGCGCGGGACAGGGGTCCTCTATGGGACCCCTCCACTTT.

V is TRBV20-1 and J is TRBJ2-7; D assignment may be TRBD1 or TRBD2 (5 bases each). The CDR3 is made up of 14 amino acids. CDR1 is DFQATT and CDR2 is SNEGSKA in the germline V gene (reference sequence). Trimming shortened V by 6 bases and J by 2 bases, and 17 bases separated the two germline ends. CDR3 sequence (DNA): TGCAGTGCCCCTGGGGACCTTCTTCCCTACGAGCAGTACTTC. It specifies CSAPGDLLPYEQYF.

This clonotype was detected only a few times. The chain combines TRBV3-1 with TRBJ2-5; D is undetermined. The CDR3 consists of 12 residues. Germline V lookup: CDR1 LGHDT, CDR2 YNNKEL (reference sequence). V was trimmed by 0 bases and J by 5 bases, leaving 4 bases between them. The CDR3 is CASSQDYETQYF. In DNA form, the CDR3 reads TGTGCCAGCAGCCAAGATTACGAGACCCAGTACTTC.

This clonotype has a handful of counts. The gene calls are TRBV20-1 and TRBJ2-1, with 7 bases fitting TRBD2. Germline loops: CDR1 DFQATT, CDR2 SNEGSKA (reference sequence). The CDR3 runs 14 residues. The trim removed 6 bases at V and 2 bases at J, leaving 7 bases unmatched. Written as DNA, the CDR3 is TGCAGTGCCAAGCGGGAACCTACCTACAATGAGCAGTTCTTC. Translation gives CSAKREPTYNEQFF.

This sequence joins TRBV12-3 or TRBV12-4 and TRBJ2-3; D remains unclear. Trimming removed 10 bases from V and 0 bases from J, with 2 bases in between. The CDR3 spans 10 residues. CDR3 loop: CATSTDTQYF. Here the CDR3 DNA reads TGTGCCACCAGCACAGATACGCAGTATTTT.

The chain carries TRBV5-1 and TRBJ2-1, with 11 bases that match TRBD2. The CDR3 length is 16 residues. Germline trimming cut 2 bases from V and 4 bases from J; bases unmatched to any gene: 5. Germline CDR1 SGHRS, CDR2 YFSETQ. The CDR3 DNA follows: TGCGCCAGCAGCTTAAAACTAGCGGGGGAATACAATGAGCAGTTCTTC. It codes for CASSLKLAGEYNEQFF. Full variable domain (outside the CDR3, taken from reference TRBV5-1 and TRBJ2-1): KAGVTQTPRYLIKTRGQQVTLSCSPISGHRSVSWYQQTPGQGLQFLFEYFSETQRNKGNFPGRFSGRQFSNSRSEMNVSTLELGDSALYLCASSLKLAGEYNEQFFGPGTRLTVL.

This clonotype was picked up a small number of times. This chain uses TRBV6-5 with TRBJ2-3; the D is unclear. V lost 0 bases and J lost 3, with 7 bases in between. This CDR3 contains 14 residues. Germline values: CDR1 MNHEY, CDR2 SVGAGI. CDR3 loop: CASSYSPQTDTQYF. The CDR3 DNA reads as TGTGCCAGCAGTTACTCCCCTCAGACAGATACGCAGTATTTT.

The rearrangement uses TRBV27 and TRBJ1-1, with D possibly TRBD1 on 6 matching bases. The CDR3 has 15 amino acids. Germline V gene data show CDR1 as MNHEY and CDR2 as SMNVEV (reference sequence). V was pared by 6 bases and J by 3 bases, with 17 bases between. The CDR3 spells CASSPLGARDTEAFF. The CDR3 region has the DNA TGTGCCAGCAGCCCCCTGGGGGCAAGGGACACTGAAGCTTTCTTT.